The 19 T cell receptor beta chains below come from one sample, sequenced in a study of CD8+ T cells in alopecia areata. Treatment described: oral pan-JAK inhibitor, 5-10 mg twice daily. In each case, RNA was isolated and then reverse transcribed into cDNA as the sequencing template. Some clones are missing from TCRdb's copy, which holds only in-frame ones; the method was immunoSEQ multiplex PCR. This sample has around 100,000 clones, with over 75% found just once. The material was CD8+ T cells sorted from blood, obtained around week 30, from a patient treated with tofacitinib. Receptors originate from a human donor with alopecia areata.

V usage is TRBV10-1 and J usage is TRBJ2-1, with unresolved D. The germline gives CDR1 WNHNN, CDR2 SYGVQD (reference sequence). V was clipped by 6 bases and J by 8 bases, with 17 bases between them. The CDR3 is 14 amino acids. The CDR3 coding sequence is TGCGCCAGCAGCCGAGATCTAAGCAGCCATGAGCAGTTCTTC. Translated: CASSRDLSSHEQFF.

CDR3 loop: CASSLAGDLYEQYF. In nucleotides, the CDR3 is TGCGCCAGCTCCCTAGCGGGAGACCTCTACGAGCAGTACTTC. The chain recombines TRBV5-1 with TRBJ2-7, with 10 nucleotides matching TRBD2. The germline gives CDR1 SGHRS, CDR2 YFSETQ. V gave up 7 bases and J gave up 3 bases; unmatched junction bases: 7. There are 14 residues in the CDR3.

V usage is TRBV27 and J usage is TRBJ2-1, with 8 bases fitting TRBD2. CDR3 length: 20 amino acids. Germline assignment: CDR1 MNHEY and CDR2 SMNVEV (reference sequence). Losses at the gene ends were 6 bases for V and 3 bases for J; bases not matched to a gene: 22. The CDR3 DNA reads TGTGCCAGCAGCCCCTCGCTTAAAATCCTGTCGGGACTAGGCTACAATGAGCAGTTCTTC. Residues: CASSPSLKILSGLGYNEQFF.

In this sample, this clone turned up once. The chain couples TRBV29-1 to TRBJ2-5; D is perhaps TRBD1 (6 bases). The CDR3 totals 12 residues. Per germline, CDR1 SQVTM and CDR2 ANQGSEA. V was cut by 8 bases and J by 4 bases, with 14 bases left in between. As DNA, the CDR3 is TGCAGCAACACAGGGCTTGGAGAGACCCAGTACTTC. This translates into CSNTGLGETQYF.

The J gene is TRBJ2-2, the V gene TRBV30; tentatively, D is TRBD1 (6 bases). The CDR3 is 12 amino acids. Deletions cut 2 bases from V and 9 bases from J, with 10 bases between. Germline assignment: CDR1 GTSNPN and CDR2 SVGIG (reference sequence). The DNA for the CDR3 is TGTGCCTGGAGTACTGGGACATGGGAGCTGTTTTTT. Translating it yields CAWSTGTWELFF.

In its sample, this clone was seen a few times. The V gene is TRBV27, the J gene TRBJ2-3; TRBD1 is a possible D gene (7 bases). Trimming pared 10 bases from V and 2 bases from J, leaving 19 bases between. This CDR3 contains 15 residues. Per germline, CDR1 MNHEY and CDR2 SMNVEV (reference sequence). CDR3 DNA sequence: TGTGCCACACGCCGCGGCGGGACAGTCACAGATACGCAGTATTTT. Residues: CATRRGGTVTDTQYF.

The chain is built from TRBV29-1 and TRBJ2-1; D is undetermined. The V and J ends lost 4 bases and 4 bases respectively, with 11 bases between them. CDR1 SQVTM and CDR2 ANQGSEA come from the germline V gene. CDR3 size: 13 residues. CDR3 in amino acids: CSVVWINYNEQFF. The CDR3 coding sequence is TGCAGCGTTGTGTGGATAAATTACAATGAGCAGTTCTTC.

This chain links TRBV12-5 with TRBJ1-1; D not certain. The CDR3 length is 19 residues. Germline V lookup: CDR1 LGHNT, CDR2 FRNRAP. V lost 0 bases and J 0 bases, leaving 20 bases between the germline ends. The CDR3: CASGLVPGKFQYLNTEAFF. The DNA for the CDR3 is TGTGCTAGTGGTTTGGTACCGGGGAAATTCCAGTATTTGAACACTGAAGCTTTCTTT.

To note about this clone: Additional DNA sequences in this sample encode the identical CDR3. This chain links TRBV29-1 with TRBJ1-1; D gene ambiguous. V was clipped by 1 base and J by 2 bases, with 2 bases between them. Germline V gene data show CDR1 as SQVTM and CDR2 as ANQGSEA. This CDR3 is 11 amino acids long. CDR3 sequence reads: CSVEVNTEAFF. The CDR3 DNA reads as TGCAGCGTTGAAGTTAACACTGAAGCTTTCTTT. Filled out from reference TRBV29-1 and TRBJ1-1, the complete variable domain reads SAVISQKPSRDICQRGTSLTIQCQVDSQVTMMFWYRQQPGQSLTLIATANQGSEATYESGFVIDKFPISRPNLTFSTLTVSNMSPEDSSIYLCSVEVNTEAFFGQGTRLTVV.

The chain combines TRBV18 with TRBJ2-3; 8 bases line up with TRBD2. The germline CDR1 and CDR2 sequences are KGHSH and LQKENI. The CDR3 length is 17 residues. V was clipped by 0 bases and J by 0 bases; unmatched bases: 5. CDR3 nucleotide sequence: TGTGCCAGCTCACCACCCCCCAGCGGGGGTAGCACAGATACGCAGTATTTT. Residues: CASSPPPSGGSTDTQYF.

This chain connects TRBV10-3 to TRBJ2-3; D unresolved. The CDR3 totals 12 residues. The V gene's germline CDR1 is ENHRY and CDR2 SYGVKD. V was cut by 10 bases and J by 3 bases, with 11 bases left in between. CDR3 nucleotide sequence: TGTGCCACCGCGACGGATACAGATACGCAGTATTTT. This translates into CATATDTDTQYF.

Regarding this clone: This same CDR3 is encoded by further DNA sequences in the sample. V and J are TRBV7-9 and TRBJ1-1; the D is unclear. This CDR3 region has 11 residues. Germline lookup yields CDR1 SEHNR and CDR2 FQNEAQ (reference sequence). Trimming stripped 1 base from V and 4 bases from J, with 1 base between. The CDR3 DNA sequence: TGTGCCAGCAGCTTAGGCACTGAAGCTTTCTTT. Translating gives CASSLGTEAFF. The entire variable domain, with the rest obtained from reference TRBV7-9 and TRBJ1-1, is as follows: DTGVSQNPRHKITKRGQNVTFRCDPISEHNRLYWYRQTLGQGPEFLTYFQNEAQLEKSRLLSDRFSAERPKGSFSTLEIQRTEQGDSAMYLCASSLGTEAFFGQGTRLTVV.

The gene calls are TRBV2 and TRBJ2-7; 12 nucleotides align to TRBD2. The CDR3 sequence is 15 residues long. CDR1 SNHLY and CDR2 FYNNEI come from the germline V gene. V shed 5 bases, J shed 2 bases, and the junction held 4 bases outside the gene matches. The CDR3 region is CASSSTSGSPYEQYF. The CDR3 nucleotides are TGTGCCAGCAGTTCGACTAGCGGGAGCCCCTACGAGCAGTACTTC.

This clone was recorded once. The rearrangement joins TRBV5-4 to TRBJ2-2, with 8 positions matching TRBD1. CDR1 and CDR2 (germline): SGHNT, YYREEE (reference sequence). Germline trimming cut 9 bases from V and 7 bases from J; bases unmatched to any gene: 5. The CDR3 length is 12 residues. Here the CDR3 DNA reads TGTGCCACCGGGACAGGAGGCGGGGAGCTGTTTTTT. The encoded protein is CATGTGGGELFF. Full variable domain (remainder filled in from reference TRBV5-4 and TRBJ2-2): ETGVTQSPTHLIKTRGQQVTLRCSSQSGHNTVSWYQQALGQGPQFIFQYYREEENGRGNFPPRFSGLQFPNYSSELNVNALELDDSALYLCATGTGGGELFFGEGSRLTVL.

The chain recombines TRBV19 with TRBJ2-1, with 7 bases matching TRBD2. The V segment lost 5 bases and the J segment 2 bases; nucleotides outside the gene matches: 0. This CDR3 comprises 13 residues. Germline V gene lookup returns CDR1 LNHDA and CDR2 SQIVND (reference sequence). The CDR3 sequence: CASSLAAYNEQFF. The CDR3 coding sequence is TGTGCCAGTAGTCTAGCGGCCTACAATGAGCAGTTCTTC.

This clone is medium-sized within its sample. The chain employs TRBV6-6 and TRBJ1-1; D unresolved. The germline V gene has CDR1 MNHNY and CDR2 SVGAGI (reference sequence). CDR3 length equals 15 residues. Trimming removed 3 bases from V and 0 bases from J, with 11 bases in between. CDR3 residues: CASSYKDGLNTEAFF. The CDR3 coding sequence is TGTGCCAGCAGTTATAAGGACGGCCTGAACACTGAAGCTTTCTTT.

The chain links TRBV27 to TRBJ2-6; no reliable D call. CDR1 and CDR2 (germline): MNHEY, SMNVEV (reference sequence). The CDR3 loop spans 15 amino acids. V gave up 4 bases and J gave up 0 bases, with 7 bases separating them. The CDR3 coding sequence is TGTGCCAGCAGTTCGACGGGCTCTGGGGCCAACGTCCTGACTTTC. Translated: CASSSTGSGANVLTF.

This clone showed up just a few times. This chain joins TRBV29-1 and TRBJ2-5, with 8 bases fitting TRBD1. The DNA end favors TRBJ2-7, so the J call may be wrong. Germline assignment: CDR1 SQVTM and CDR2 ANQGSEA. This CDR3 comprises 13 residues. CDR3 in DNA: TGCAGCGTTATTTACAGGGGGTCCTACGAGCAGTACTTC. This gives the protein CSVIYRGSYEQYF.

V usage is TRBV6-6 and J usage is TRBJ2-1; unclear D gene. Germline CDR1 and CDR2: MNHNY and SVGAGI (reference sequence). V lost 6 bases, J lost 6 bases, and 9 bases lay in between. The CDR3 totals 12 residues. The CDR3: CASSPGTNEQFF. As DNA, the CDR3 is TGTGCCAGCAGCCCCGGCACCAATGAGCAGTTCTTC.